This T cell receptor (beta chain) is from a study of blood T cell repertoires in COVID-19 (dated by TCRdb to 2020 to 2022). About the investigation overall: Samples covering the acute and convalescent phases of COVID-19 were provided by collaborators in the United States, Italy and Spain. The material from the prospective study consisted of cDNA or gDNA derived from T cells, B-cell-depleted T cells, or PBMCs. The dataset comprised deeply sampled blood TCRbeta repertoires from subjects exposed to, actively infected with, or recovered from COVID-19. The repertoires were released in a freely available public database meant as a resource for research on the immune response to SARS-CoV-2. The samples were drawn from two sources: the first 160 participants of the ongoing ImmuneRACE study, and 1,000 to 1,500 subjects contributed by 6 global collaborators. The sample metadata nearly always contained a de-identified subject ID, COVID-19 status, age in years and sex. Where available, HLA class I and class II types were obtained from metadata supplied by the sample provider rather than from assay-based typing. Overall results and qualifications from the work: How much clinical and demographic metadata was included differed by source and by participant, and the metadata was provided uncurated.

At one collaborating source in Seattle, patients were enrolled during active infection and were followed longitudinally through the course of disease. Collaborating institutions collected whole blood in K2EDTA tubes following their own protocols. For TCRbeta analysis, collaborators shipped samples as frozen whole blood, isolated PBMCs, or DNA extracted from either of those sample types. The immunoSEQ Assay, a bias-controlled multiplex PCR, was used to amplify TCRbeta CDR3 regions from genomic DNA. Per the source publication's procedure: The number of nucleated cells in each sample was estimated from the amplification of reference gene primers within the assay. Sequence reads were collapsed and filtered to measure the absolute abundance of every unique TCRbeta CDR3 rearrangement. For each sample, productive Simpson clonality was calculated as the square root of Simpson's diversity index across productive rearrangements. Imported from immuneACCESS, the table was reduced by TCRdb to in-frame sequences with V and J called. These copies leave out some clones; in studies compared against another copy, an unresolved V gene accounts for under half, and the cause of the remainder is not known. For V, J and clone size, that table is used; D and trimming come from the DNA. This sample gives 80,000 to 100,000 clones in total; roughly 89% of them show up just once. Around 3.9% of the sample comes from the top ten.

A word on this clone: Its cognate antigen has yet to be identified. No qualities accompany the bases; no much larger clone lies one base away.

This TCR derives from a human donor with COVID-19, enrolled during active disease. The donor label of this sample is uncertain. Sequencing was done on a sample of peripheral blood.

The encoded CDR3 is CASSLTTANTEAFF. The sequenced DNA: TGTGCCAGCAGCTTAACAACAGCGAACACTGAAGCTTTCTTT. Here the chain combines TRBV7-3 and TRBJ1-1; no confident D gene assignment can be made. Reading from cysteine to phenylalanine, the CDR3 counts 14 amino acids. The CDR3 DNA has 42 bases and is translated from base 1. From the germline V gene, CDR1 is SGHTA and CDR2 is FQGTGA. V is shortened by 0 bases, J by 1 base, and the region joining them spans 6 bases. Reference TRBV7-3 and TRBJ1-1 genes cover what lies past the CDR3, so the full variable domain is GAGVSQTPSNKVTEKGKYVELRCDPISGHTALYWYRQSLGQGPEFLIYFQGTGAADDSGLPNDRFFAVRPEGSVSTLKIQRTERGDSAVYLCASSLTTANTEAFFGQGTRLTVV.